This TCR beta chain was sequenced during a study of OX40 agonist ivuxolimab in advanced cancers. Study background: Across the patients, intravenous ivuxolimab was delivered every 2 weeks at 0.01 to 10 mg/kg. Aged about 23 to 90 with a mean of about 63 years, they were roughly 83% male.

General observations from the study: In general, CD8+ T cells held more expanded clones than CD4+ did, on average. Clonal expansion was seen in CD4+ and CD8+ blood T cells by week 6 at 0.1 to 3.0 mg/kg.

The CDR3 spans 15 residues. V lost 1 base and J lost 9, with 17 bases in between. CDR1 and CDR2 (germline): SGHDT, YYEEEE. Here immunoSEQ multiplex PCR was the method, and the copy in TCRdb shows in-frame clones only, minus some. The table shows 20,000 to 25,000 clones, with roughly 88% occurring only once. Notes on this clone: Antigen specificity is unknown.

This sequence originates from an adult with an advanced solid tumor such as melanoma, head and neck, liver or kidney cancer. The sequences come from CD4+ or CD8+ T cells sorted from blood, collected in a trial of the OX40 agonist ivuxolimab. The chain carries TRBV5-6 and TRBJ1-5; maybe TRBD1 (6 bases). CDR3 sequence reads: CASSLKGHQGLPQHF. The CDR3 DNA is TGTGCCAGCAGCTTGAAGGGACACCAAGGCCTGCCCCAGCATTTT.